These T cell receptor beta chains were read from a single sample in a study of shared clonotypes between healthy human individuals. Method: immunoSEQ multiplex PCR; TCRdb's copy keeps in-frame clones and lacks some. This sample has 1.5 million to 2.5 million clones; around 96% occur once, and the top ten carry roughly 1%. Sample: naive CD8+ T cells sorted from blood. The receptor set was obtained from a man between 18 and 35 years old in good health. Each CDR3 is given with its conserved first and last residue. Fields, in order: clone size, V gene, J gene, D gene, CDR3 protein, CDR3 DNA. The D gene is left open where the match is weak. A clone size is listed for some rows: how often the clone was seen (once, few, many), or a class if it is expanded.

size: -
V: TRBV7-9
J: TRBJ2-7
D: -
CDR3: CASSPGNEQYF
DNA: TGTGCCAGCAGCCCCGGAAACGAGCAGTACTTC

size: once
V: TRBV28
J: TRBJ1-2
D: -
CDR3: CASSLVWRDDYTF
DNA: TGTGCCAGCAGTTTGGTGTGGAGGGATGACTACACCTTC

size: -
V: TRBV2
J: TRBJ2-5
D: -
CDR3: CASSPRDTRETQYF
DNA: TGTGCCAGCAGTCCCCGGGACACACGGGAGACCCAGTACTTC

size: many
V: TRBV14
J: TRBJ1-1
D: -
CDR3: CASRQWGTVNTEAFF
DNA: TGTGCCAGCAGGCAATGGGGCACGGTGAACACTGAAGCTTTCTTT

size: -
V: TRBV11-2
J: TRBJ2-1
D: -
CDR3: CASSPLPEYNEQFF
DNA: TGTGCCAGCAGCCCCTTGCCAGAGTACAATGAGCAGTTCTTC

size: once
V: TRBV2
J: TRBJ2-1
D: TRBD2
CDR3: CASSEASLAAYNEQFF
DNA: TGTGCCAGCAGTGAAGCGAGTCTAGCGGCCTACAATGAGCAGTTCTTC

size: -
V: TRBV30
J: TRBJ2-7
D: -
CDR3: CAWSEYYEQYF
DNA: TGTGCCTGGAGTGAGTATTACGAGCAGTACTTC

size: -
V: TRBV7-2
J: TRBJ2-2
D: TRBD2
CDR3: CASSLEPPSGGGWELFF
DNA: TGTGCCAGCAGCTTAGAACCGCCTAGCGGGGGCGGGTGGGAGCTGTTTTTT

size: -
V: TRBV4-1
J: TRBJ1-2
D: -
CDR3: CASSQRAPSRTYGYTF
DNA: TGCGCCAGCAGCCAACGGGCCCCCTCTAGGACCTATGGCTACACCTTC

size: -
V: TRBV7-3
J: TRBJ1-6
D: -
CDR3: CASSLTDQSSYNSPLHF
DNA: TGTGCCAGCAGCTTAACCGACCAGAGCTCCTATAATTCACCCCTCCACTTT

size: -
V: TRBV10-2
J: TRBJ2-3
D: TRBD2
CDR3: CASSSGLAGDTDTQYF
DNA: TGCGCCAGCAGCTCAGGACTAGCGGGGGACACAGATACGCAGTATTTT

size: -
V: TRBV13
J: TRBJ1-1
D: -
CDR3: CASSLLDTEAFF
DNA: TGTGCCAGCAGCTTACTGGACACTGAAGCTTTCTTT

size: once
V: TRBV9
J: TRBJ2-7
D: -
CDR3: CASSARDGSYEQYF
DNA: TGTGCCAGCAGCGCCCGGGACGGGTCCTACGAGCAGTACTTC

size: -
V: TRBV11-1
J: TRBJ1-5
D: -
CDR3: CASSLDWNQPQHF
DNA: TGTGCCAGCAGCTTAGACTGGAATCAGCCCCAGCATTTT

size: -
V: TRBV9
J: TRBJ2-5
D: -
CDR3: CASSGDQETQYF
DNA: TGTGCCAGCAGCGGAGACCAAGAGACCCAGTACTTC

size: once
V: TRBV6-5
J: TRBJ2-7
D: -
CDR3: CASSYGGPEQYF
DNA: TGTGCCAGCAGTTACGGCGGGCCCGAGCAGTACTTC

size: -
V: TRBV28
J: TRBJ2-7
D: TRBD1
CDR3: CASSSLGDSYEQYF
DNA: TGTGCCAGCAGTTCTCTTGGGGACAGCTACGAGCAGTACTTC

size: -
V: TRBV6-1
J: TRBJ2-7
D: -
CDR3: CASSDRTDGHEQYF
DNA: TGTGCCAGCAGTGATAGGACAGATGGCCACGAGCAGTACTTC

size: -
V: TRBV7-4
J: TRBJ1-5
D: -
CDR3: CASSLERQYSNQPQHF
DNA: TGTGCCAGCAGCTTAGAAAGACAGTATAGCAATCAGCCCCAGCATTTT

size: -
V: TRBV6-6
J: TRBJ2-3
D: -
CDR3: CASSLTDAQYF
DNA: TGTGCCAGCAGTCTGACAGATGCGCAGTATTTT

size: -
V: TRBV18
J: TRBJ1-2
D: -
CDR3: CASSPAAQDYGYTF
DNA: TGTGCCAGCTCACCAGCGGCCCAAGACTATGGCTACACCTTC

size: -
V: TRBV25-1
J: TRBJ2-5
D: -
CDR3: CASSESGEETQYF
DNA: TGTGCCAGCAGTGAATCGGGAGAAGAGACCCAGTACTTC

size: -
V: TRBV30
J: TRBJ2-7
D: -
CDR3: CACTGHVDYYEQYF
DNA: TGCGCCTGCACGGGACACGTGGATTACTACGAGCAGTACTTC

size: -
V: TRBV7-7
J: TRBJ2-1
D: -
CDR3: CASSAFQGNEQFF
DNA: TGTGCTAGCAGCGCGTTCCAGGGCAATGAGCAGTTCTTC

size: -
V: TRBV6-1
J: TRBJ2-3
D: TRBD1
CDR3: CASSVDRGIGTDTQYF
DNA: TGTGCCAGCAGTGTTGACAGGGGTATCGGCACAGATACGCAGTATTTT

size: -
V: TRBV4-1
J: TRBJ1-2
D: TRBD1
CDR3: CASSQGDSQGGDGYTF
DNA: TGCGCCAGCAGCCAAGGGGACTCGCAGGGGGGGGATGGCTACACCTTC

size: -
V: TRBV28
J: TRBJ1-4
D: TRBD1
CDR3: CASNIGQGDIEKLFF
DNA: TGTGCCAGCAATATAGGACAGGGGGATATAGAAAAACTGTTTTTT

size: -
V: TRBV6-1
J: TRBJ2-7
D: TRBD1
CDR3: CASRTSGQGVGEQYF
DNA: TGTGCCAGCAGGACCTCGGGACAGGGAGTAGGCGAGCAGTACTTC

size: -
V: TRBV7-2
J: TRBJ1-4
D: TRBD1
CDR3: CASREGQGLLDRWFF
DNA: TGTGCCAGCAGGGAGGGACAGGGGTTATTAGACAGGTGGTTTTTT